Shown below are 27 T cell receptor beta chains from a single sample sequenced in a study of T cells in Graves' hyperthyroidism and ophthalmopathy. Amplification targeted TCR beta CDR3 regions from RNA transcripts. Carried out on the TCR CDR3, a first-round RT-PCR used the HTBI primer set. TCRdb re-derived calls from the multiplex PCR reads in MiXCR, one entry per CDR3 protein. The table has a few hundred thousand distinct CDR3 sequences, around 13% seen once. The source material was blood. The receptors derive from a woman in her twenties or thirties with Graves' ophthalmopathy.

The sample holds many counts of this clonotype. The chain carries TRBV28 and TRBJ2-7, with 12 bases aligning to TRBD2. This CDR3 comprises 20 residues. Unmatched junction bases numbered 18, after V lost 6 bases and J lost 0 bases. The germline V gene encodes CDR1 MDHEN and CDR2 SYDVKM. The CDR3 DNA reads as TGTGCCAGCAGAAACCCAGGCAGGGTGCTAGCGGGGGGGATCTCCTACGAGCAGTACTTC. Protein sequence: CASRNPGRVLAGGISYEQYF.

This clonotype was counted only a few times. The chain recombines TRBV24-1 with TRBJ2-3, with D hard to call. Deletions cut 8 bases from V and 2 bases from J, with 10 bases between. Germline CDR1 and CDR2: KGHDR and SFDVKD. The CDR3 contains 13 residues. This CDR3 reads CATTKGPTDTQYF. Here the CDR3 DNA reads TGTGCCACCACCAAAGGGCCCACAGATACGCAGTATTTT.

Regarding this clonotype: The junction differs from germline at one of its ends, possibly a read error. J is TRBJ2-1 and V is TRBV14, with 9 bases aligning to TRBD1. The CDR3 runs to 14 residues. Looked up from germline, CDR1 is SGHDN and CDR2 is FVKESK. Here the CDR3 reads CASGQGQGRNEQFF. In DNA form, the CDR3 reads TGTGCCAGCGGCCAAGGACAGGGGAGGAATGAGCAGTTCTTC.

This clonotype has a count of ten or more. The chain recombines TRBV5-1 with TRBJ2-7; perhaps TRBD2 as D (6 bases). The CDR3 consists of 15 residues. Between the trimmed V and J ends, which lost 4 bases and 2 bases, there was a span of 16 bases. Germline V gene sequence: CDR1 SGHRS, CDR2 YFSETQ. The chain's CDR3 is CASSREAGRTYEQYF. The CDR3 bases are TGCGCCAGCAGCAGGGAGGCGGGGCGGACCTACGAGCAGTACTTC.

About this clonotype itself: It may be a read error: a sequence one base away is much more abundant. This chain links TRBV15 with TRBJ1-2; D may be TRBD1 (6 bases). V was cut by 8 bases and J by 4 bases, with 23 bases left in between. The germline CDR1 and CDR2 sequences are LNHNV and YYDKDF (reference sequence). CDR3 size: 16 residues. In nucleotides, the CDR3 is TGTGCCACCTCCTCCTCGGGACAAAGGGTGGGCTATGGCTACACCTTC. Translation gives CATSSSGQRVGYGYTF.

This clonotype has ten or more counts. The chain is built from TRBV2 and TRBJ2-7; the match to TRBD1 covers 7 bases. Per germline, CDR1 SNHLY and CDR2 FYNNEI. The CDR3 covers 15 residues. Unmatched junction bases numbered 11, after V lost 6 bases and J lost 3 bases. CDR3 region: CASRRDRRNNYEQYF. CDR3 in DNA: TGTGCCAGCAGAAGGGACAGAAGAAACAACTACGAGCAGTACTTC.

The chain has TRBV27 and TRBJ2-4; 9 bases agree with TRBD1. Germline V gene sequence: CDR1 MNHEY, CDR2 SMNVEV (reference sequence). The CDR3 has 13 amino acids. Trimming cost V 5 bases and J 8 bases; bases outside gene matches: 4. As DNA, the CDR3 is TGTGCCAGCAGTGTGGGACAGGGCGACATTCAGTACTTC. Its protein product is CASSVGQGDIQYF.

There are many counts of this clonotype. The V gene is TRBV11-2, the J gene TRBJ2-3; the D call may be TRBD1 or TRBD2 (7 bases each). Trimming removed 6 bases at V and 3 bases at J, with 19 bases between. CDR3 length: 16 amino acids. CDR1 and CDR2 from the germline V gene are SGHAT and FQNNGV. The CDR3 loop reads CASSPPRGRGTDTQYF. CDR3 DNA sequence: TGTGCCAGCAGTCCCCCCAGGGGGAGGGGGACAGATACGCAGTATTTT.

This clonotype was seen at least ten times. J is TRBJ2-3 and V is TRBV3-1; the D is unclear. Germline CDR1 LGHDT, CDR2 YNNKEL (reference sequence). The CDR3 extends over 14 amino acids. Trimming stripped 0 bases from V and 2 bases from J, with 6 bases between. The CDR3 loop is CASSQDSYTDTQYF. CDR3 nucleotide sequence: TGTGCCAGCAGCCAAGACTCTTACACAGATACGCAGTATTTT.

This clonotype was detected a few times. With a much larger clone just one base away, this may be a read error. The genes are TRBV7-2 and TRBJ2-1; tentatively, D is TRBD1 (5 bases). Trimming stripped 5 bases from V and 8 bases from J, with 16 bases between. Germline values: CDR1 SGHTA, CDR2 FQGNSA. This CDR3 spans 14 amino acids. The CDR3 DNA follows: TGTGCCAGCAGCAGTACGGCAGGGTGGGATGAGCAGTTCTTC. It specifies CASSSTAGWDEQFF.

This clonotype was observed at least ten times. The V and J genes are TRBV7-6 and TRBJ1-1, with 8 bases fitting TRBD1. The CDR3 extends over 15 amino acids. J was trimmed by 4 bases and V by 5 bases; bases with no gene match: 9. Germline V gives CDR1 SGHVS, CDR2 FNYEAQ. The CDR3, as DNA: TGTGCCAGCAGCCCACGGACAGGGCGGGCCACTGAAGCTTTCTTT. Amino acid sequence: CASSPRTGRATEAFF.

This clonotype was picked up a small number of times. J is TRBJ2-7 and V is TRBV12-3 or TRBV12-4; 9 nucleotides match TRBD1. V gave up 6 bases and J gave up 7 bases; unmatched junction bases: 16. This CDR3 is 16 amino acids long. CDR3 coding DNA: TGTGCCAGCAGACCTACAGGGGGCGCCCCCCAGCTGGAGCAGTACTTC. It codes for CASRPTGGAPQLEQYF.

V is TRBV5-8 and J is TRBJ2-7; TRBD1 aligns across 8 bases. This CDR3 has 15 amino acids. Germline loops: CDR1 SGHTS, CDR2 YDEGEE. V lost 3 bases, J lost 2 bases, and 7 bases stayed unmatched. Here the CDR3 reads CASSSWTGSAYEQYF. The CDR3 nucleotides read TGTGCCAGCAGCTCATGGACAGGGAGCGCCTACGAGCAGTACTTC.

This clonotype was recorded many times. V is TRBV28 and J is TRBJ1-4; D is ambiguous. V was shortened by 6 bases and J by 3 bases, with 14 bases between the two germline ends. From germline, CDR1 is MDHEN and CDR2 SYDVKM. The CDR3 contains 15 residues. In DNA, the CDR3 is TGTGCCAGCAGGGGAGCAGGAGAGTCTAATGAAAAACTGTTTTTT. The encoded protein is CASRGAGESNEKLFF.

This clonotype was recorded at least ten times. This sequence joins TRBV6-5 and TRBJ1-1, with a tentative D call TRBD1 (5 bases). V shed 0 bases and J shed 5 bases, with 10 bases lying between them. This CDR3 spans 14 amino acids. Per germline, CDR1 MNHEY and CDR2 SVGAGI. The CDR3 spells CASSYSDKGTEAFF. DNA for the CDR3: TGTGCCAGCAGTTACTCGGACAAGGGGACTGAAGCTTTCTTT.

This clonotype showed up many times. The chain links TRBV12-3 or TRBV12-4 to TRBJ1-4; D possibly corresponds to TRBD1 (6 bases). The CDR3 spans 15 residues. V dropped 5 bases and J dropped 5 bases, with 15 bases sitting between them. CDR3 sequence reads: CASSLRTDPNEKLFF. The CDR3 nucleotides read TGTGCCAGCAGTCTCCGGACAGATCCCAATGAAAAACTGTTTTTT.

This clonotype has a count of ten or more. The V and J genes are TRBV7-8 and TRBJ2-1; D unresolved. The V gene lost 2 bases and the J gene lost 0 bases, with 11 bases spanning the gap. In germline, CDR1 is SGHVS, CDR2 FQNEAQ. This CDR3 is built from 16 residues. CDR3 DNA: TGTGCCAGCAGCTTAAGAGACTGGAGCTCCTACAATGAGCAGTTCTTC. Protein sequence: CASSLRDWSSYNEQFF.

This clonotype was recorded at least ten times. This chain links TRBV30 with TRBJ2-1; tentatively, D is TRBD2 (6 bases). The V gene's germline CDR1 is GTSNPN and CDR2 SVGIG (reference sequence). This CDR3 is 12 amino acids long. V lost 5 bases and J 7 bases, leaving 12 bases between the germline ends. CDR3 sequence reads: CAWVRDFNEQFF. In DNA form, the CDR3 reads TGTGCCTGGGTGCGGGACTTTAATGAGCAGTTCTTC.

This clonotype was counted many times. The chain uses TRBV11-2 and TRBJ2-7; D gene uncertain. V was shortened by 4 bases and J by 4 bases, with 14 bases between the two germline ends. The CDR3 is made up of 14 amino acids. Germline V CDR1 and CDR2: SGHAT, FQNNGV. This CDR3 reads CASSSARLNYEQYF. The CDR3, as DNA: TGTGCCAGCAGCTCCGCCCGGTTGAATTACGAGCAGTACTTC.

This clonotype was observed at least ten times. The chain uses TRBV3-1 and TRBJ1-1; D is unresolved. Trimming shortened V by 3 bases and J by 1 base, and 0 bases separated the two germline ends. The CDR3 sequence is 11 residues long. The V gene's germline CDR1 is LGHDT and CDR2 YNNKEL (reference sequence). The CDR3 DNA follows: TGTGCCAGCAGCCAGAACACTGAAGCTTTCTTT. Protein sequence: CASSQNTEAFF.

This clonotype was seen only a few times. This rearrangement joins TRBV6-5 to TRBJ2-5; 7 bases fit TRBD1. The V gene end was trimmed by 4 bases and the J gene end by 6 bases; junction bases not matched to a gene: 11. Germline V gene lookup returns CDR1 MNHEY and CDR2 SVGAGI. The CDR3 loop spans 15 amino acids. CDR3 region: CASSFETGTVKTQYF. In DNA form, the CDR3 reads TGTGCCAGCAGTTTCGAGACAGGGACAGTTAAGACCCAGTACTTC.

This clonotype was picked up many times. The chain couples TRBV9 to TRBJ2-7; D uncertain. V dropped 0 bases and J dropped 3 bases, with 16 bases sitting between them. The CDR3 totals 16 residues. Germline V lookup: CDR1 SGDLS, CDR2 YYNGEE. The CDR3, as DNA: TGTGCCAGCAGCGTAGCCCCCGTCCAGAATGGCTACGAGCAGTACTTC. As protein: CASSVAPVQNGYEQYF.

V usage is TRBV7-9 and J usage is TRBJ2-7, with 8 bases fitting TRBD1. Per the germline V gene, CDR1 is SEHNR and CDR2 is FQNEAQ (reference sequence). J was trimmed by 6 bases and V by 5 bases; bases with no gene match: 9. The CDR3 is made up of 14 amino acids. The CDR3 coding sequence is TGTGCCAGCAGCACACGAGACAGGGGAGGCGAGCAGTACTTC. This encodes CASSTRDRGGEQYF.

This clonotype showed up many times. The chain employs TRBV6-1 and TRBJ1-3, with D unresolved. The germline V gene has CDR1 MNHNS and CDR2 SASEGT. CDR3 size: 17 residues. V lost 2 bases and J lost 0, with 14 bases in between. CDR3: CASSERLRYNSGNTIYF. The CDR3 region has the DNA TGTGCCAGCAGTGAAAGATTGAGGTACAACTCTGGAAACACCATATATTTT.

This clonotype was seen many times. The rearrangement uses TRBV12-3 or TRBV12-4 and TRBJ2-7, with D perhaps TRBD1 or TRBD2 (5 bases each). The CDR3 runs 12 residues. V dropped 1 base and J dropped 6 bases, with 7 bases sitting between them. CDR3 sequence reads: CASSLEGTEQYF. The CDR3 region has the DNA TGTGCCAGCAGTTTAGAAGGGACCGAGCAGTACTTC.

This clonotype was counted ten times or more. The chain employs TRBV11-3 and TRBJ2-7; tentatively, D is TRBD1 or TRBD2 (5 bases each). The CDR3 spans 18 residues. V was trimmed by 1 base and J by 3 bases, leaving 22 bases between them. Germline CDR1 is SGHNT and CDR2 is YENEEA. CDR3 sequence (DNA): TGTGCCAGCAGCTTAGTTCTAGCCGGGGACCAGAGGCGCTACGAGCAGTACTTC. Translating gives CASSLVLAGDQRRYEQYF.

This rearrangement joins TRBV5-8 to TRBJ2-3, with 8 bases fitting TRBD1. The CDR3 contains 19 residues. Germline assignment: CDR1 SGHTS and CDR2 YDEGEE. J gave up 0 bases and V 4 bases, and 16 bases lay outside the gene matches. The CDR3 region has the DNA TGTGCCAGCAGCAGAATGGACAGGGTTTTTGGGGGTAGCACAGATACGCAGTATTTT. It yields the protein CASSRMDRVFGGSTDTQYF.